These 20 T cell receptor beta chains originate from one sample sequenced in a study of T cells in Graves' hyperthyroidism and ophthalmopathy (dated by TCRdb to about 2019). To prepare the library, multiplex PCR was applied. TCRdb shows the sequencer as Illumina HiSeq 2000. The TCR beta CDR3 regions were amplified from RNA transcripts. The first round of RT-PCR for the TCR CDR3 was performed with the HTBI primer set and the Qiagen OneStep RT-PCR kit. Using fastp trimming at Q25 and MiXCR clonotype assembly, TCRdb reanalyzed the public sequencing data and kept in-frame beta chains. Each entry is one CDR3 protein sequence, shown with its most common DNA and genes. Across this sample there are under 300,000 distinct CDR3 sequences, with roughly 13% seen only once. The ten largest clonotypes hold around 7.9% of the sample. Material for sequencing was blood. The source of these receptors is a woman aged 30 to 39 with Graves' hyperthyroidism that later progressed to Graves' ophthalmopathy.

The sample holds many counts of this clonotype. In DNA form, the CDR3 reads TGTGCCAGCAGAAAAAGCGGGAGCTATTGGAATGAGCAGTTCTTC. It translates to CASRKSGSYWNEQFF. The chain is built from TRBV3-1 and TRBJ2-1, with 8 bases lining up with TRBD2. Germline lookup yields CDR1 LGHDT and CDR2 YNNKEL (reference sequence). The ends lost 6 bases at V and 7 bases at J; junction bases unmatched: 11. This CDR3 spans 15 amino acids.

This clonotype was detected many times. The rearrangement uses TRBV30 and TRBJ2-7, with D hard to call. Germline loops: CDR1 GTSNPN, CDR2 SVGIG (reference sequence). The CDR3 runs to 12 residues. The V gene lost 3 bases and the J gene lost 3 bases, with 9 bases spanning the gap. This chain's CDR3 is CAWSLRNYEQYF. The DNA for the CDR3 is TGTGCCTGGAGCCTACGGAACTACGAGCAGTACTTC.

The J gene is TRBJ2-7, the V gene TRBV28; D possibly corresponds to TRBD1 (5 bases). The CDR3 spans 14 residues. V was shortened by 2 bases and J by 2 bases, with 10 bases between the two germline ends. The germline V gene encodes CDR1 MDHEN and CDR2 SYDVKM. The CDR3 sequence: CASSLGRAAYEQYF. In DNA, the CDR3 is TGTGCCAGCAGTTTAGGCAGGGCGGCCTACGAGCAGTACTTC.

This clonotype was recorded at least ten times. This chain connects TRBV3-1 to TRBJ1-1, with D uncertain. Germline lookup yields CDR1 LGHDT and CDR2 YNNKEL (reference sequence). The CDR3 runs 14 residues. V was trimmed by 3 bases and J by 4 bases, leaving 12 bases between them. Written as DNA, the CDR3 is TGTGCCAGCAGCCACGGCCAGGAGGGCACTGAAGCTTTCTTT. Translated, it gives CASSHGQEGTEAFF. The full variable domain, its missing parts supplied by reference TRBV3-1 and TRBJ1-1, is DTAVSQTPKYLVTQMGNDKSIKCEQNLGHDTMYWYKQDSKKFLKIMFSYNNKELIINETVPNRFSPKSPDKAHLNLHINSLELGDSAVYFCASSHGQEGTEAFFGQGTRLTVV.

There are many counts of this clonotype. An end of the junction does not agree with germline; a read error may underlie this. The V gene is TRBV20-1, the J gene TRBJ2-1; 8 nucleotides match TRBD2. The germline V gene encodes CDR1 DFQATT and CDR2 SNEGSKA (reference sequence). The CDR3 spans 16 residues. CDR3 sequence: CSARSPGTRGSNERFF. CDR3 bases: TGCAGTGCTAGATCCCCCGGGACTAGAGGGAGCAATGAGCGGTTCTTC.

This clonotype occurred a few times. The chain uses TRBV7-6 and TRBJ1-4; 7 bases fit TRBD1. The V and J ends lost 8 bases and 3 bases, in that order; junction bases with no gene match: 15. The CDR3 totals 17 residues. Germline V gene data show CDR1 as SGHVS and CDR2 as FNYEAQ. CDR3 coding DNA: TGTGCCAGCGGGGACTACTCACAGGGGCCACCTAATGAAAAACTGTTTTTT. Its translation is CASGDYSQGPPNEKLFF. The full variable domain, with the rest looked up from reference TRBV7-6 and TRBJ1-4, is GAGVSQSPRYKVTKRGQDVALRCDPISGHVSLYWYRQALGQGPEFLTYFNYEAQQDKSGLPNDRFSAERPEGSISTLTIQRTEQRDSAMYRCASGDYSQGPPNEKLFFGSGTQLSVL.

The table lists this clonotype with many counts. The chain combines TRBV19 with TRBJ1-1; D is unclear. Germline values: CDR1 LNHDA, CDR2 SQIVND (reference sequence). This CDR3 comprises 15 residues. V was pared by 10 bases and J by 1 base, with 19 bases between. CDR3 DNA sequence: TGTGCCACCAGGACCGATGAACATCGGAACACTGAAGCTTTCTTT. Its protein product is CATRTDEHRNTEAFF.

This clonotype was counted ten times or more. The CDR3, as DNA: TGTGCCAGCAGTTTAGGGCTAGCGGGACTCGAGGAGCAGTTCTTC. It translates to CASSLGLAGLEEQFF. This chain joins TRBV28 and TRBJ2-1; TRBD2 matches 9 bases. With V trimmed by 2 bases and J by 10 bases, 9 bases remained unmatched. The germline V gene encodes CDR1 MDHEN and CDR2 SYDVKM. The CDR3 is made up of 15 amino acids.

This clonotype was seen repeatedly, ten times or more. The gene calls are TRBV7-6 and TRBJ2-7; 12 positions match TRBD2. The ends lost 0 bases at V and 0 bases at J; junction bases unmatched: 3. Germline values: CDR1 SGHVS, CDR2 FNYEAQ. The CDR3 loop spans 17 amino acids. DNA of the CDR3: TGTGCCAGCAGCTTAGCACTAGCGGGAGGCCGCTCCTACGAGCAGTACTTC. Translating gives CASSLALAGGRSYEQYF.

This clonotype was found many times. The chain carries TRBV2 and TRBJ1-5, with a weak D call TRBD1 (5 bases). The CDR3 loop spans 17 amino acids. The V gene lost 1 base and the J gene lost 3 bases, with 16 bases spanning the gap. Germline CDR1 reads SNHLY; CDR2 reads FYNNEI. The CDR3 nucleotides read TGTGCCAGCAGTGAAGTTCGGGGGAATTGGGACAATCAGCCCCAGCATTTT. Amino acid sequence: CASSEVRGNWDNQPQHF.

CDR3 in amino acids: CASSLVFGGPGELFF. In DNA form, the CDR3 reads TGTGCCAGCAGCTTAGTTTTCGGGGGGCCCGGGGAGCTGTTTTTT. The chain uses TRBV7-6 and TRBJ2-2; tentatively, D is TRBD2 (7 bases). The V end was cut by 1 base, the J end by 6 bases, with 12 bases between. CDR1 and CDR2 (germline): SGHVS, FNYEAQ. The CDR3 spans 15 residues.

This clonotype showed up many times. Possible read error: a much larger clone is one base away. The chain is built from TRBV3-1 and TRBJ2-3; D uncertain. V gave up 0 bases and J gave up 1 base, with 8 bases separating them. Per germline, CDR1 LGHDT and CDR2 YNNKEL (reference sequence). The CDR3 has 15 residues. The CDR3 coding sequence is TGTGCCAGCAGCCAAGATCCTAACGGCACAGATACGCAGTATTTT. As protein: CASSQDPNGTDTQYF.

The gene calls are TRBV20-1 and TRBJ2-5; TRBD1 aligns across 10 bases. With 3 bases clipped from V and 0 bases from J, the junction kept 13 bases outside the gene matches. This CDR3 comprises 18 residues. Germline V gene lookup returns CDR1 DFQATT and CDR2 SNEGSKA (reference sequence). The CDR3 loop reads CSASRDRGGGRDQETQYF. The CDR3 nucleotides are TGCAGTGCTAGCCGGGACAGGGGAGGTGGGAGAGACCAAGAGACCCAGTACTTC.

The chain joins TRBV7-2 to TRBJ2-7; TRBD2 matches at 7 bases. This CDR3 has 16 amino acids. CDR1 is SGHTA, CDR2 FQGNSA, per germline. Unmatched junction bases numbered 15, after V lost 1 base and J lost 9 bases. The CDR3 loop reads CASSLVPDWGGSGQYF. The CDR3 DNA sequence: TGTGCCAGCAGCTTAGTTCCTGACTGGGGGGGTTCGGGGCAGTACTTC.

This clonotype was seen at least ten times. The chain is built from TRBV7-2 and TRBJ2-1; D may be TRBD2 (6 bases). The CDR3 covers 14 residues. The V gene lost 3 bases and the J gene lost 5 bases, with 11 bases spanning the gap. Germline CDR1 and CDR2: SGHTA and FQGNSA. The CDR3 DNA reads TGTGCCAGCAGCTTGGCTAGCGAGAACAATGAGCAGTTCTTC. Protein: CASSLASENNEQFF.

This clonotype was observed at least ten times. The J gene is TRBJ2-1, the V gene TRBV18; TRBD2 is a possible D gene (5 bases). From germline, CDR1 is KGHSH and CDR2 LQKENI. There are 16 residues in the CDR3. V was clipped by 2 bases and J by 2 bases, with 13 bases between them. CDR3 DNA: TGTGCCAGCTCACCAAACGCGGGTGGGGCCTACAATGAGCAGTTCTTC. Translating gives CASSPNAGGAYNEQFF.

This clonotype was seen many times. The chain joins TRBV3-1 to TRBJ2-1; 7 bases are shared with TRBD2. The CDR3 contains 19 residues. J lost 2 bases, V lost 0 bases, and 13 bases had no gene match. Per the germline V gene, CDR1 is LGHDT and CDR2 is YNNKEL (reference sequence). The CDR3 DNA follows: TGTGCCAGCAGCCAAGAATGGAGTTTTAGCGGGCCGACCTACAATGAGCAGTTCTTC. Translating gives CASSQEWSFSGPTYNEQFF.

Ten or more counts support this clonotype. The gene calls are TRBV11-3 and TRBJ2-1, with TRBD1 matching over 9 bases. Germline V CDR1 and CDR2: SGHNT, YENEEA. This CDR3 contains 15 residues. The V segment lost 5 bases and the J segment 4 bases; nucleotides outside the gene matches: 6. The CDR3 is CASSDGQGRYNEQFF. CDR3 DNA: TGTGCCAGCAGCGACGGACAGGGGAGATACAATGAGCAGTTCTTC. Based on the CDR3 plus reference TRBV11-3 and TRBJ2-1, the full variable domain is EAGVVQSPRYKIIEKKQPVAFWCNPISGHNTLYWYLQNLGQGPELLIRYENEEAVDDSQLPKDRFSAERLKGVDSTLKIQPAELGDSAVYLCASSDGQGRYNEQFFGPGTRLTVL.

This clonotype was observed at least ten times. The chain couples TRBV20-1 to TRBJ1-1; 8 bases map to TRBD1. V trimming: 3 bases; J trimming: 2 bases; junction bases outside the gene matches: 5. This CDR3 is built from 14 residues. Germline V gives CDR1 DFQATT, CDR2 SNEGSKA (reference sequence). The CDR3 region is CSARRQGTNTEAFF. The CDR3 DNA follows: TGCAGTGCTAGGCGACAGGGGACTAACACTGAAGCTTTCTTT.

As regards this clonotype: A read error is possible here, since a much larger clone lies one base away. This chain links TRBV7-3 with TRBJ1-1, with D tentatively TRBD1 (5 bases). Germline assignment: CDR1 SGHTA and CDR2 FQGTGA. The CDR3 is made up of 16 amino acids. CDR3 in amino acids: CASGLRGTHEATEAFF. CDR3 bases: TGTGCCAGCGGCTTAAGGGGTACTCACGAAGCCACTGAAGCTTTCTTT.